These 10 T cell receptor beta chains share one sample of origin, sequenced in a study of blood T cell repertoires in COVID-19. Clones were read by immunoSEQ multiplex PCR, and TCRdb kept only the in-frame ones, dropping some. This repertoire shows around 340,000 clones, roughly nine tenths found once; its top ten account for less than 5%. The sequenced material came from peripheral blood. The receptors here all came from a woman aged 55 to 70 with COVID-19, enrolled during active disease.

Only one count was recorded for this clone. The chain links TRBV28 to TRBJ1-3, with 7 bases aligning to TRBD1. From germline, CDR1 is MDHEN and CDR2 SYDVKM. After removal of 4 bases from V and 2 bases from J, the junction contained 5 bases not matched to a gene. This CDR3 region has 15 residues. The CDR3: CASSSTGRTGNTIYF. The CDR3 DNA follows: TGTGCCAGCAGTTCGACAGGGCGGACTGGAAACACCATATATTTT. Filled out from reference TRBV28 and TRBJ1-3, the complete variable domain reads DVKVTQSSRYLVKRTGEKVFLECVQDMDHENMFWYRQDPGLGLRLIYFSYDVKMKEKGDIPEGYSVSREKKERFSLILESASTNQTSMYLCASSSTGRTGNTIYFGEGSWLTVV.

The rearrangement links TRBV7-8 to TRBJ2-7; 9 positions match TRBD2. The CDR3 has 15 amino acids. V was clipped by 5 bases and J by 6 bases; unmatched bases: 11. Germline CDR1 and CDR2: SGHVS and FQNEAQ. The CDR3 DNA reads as TGTGCCAGCAGCCCAAACAGCGGGGGGCTGGGCGAGCAGTACTTC. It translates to CASSPNSGGLGEQYF.

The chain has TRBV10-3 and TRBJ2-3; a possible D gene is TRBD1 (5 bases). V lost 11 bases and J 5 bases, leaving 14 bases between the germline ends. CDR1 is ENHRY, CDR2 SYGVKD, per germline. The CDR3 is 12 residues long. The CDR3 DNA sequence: TGTGCCTCCAGGGAAATGGGAGATACGCAGTATTTT. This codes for CASREMGDTQYF.

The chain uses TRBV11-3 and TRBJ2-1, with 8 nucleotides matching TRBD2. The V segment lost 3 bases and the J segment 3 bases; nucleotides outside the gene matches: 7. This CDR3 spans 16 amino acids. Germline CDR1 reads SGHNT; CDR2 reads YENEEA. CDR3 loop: CASSLFGGAGYNEQFF. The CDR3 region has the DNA TGTGCCAGCAGCTTGTTCGGGGGGGCCGGCTACAATGAGCAGTTCTTC.

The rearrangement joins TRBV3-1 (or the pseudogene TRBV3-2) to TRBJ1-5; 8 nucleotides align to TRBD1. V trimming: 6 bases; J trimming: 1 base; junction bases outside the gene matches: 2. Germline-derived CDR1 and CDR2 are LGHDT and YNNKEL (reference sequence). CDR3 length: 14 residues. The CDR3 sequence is CASSRQGSNQPQHF. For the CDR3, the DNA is TGTGCCAGCAGTCGACAGGGGAGCAATCAGCCCCAGCATTTT.

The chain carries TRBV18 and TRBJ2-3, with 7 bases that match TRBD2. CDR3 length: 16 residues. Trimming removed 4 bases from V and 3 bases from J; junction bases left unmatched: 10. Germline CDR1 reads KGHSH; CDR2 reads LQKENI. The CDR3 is CASSLSQRGGTDTQYF. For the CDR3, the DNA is TGTGCCAGCTCACTTTCCCAGCGGGGAGGTACAGATACGCAGTATTTT.

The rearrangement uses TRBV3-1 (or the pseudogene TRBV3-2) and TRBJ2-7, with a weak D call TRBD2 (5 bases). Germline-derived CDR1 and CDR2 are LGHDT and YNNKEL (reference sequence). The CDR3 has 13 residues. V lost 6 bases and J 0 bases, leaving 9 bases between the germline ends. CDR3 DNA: TGTGCCAGCAGAGGAGGAAGCTCCTACGAGCAGTACTTC. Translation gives CASRGGSSYEQYF.

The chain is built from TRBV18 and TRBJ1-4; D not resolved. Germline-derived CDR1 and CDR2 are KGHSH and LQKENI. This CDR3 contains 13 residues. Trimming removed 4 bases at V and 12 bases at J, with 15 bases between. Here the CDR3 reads CASSQAGFRELFF. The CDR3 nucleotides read TGTGCCAGCTCACAGGCCGGGTTTCGTGAACTGTTTTTT.

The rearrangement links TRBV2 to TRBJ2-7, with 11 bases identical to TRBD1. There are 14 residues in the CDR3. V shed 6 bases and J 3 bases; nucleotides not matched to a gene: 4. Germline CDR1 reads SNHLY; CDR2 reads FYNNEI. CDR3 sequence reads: CASRPGTGGYEQYF. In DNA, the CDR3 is TGTGCCAGCAGGCCCGGGACAGGGGGCTACGAGCAGTACTTC.

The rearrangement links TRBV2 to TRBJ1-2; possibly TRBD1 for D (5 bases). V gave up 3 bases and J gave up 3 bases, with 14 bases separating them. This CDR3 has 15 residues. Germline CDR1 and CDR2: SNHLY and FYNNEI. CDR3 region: CASSESGGGDYGYTF. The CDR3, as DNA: TGTGCCAGCAGTGAGTCGGGCGGAGGGGACTATGGCTACACCTTC.